The 25 T cell receptor beta chains in this list originate from one sample, sequenced in a study of response to subunit inactivated influenza vaccine. MiXCR, run by TCRdb on the RT-PCR reads, gives a single entry per CDR3 protein. The sample shows approximately 530,000 distinct CDR3 sequences, 10% to 15% of them seen only once. The material sequenced was PBMCs from blood, taken about 40 days after vaccination. Receptor source: a man between 50 and 59 years old who received an inactivated influenza vaccine.

The sample holds a few counts of this clonotype. CDR3: CASSLLTSNSNQPQHF. The DNA for the CDR3 is TGTGCCAGCAGTTTATTAACAAGTAATAGCAATCAGCCCCAGCATTTT. The rearrangement uses TRBV28 and TRBJ1-5; no firm D call. V lost 1 base and J 0 bases, leaving 10 bases between the germline ends. Per the germline V gene, CDR1 is MDHEN and CDR2 is SYDVKM. The CDR3 covers 16 residues.

In its sample, this clonotype was seen a few times. The chain recombines TRBV4-2 with TRBJ2-1, with D uncertain. V was clipped by 3 bases and J by 4 bases, with 19 bases between them. Germline CDR1 and CDR2: LGHNA and YNFKEQ. The CDR3 has 17 residues. CDR3 nucleotide sequence: TGTGCCAGCAGCCATACTCTAGAGGTAGGAACGTACAATGAGCAGTTCTTC. Encoded protein: CASSHTLEVGTYNEQFF.

The chain joins TRBV5-1 to TRBJ2-7, with TRBD2 identical over 7 bases. The CDR3 sequence is 16 residues long. The V and J ends lost 0 bases and 7 bases, in that order; junction bases with no gene match: 13. Germline values: CDR1 SGHRS, CDR2 YFSETQ. This CDR3 is CASSLDLLAGEGEQYF. CDR3 bases: TGCGCCAGCAGCTTGGACCTCCTGGCGGGAGAAGGGGAGCAGTACTTC. Looking up the rest from reference TRBV5-1 and TRBJ2-7 gives the full variable domain: KAGVTQTPRYLIKTRGQQVTLSCSPISGHRSVSWYQQTPGQGLQFLFEYFSETQRNKGNFPGRFSGRQFSNSRSEMNVSTLELGDSALYLCASSLDLLAGEGEQYFGPGTRLTVT.

The V and J genes are TRBV7-6 and TRBJ2-1; the match to TRBD2 covers 7 bases. CDR1 and CDR2 (germline): SGHVS, FNYEAQ. V was pared by 6 bases and J by 5 bases, with 7 bases of the junction left unmatched. The CDR3 loop spans 14 amino acids. The CDR3 region is CASSSGGWNNEQFF. DNA for the CDR3: TGTGCCAGCAGTTCGGGGGGATGGAACAATGAGCAGTTCTTC.

The table lists this clonotype with a few counts. The chain is built from TRBV5-1 and TRBJ2-3; D may correspond to TRBD1 or TRBD2 (5 bases each). Trimming shortened V by 0 bases and J by 2 bases, and 13 bases separated the two germline ends. Germline V gene data show CDR1 as SGHRS and CDR2 as YFSETQ. The CDR3 has 16 amino acids. The CDR3 DNA reads TGCGCCAGCAGCTTGGCGCCGAGCGGACACACAGATACGCAGTATTTT. As protein: CASSLAPSGHTDTQYF.

This chain links TRBV11-1 with TRBJ2-3; D tentatively reads TRBD1 or TRBD2 (6 bases each). The V gene lost 7 bases and the J gene lost 0 bases, with 23 bases spanning the gap. The CDR3 spans 18 residues. The germline V gene encodes CDR1 SGHAT and CDR2 FQDESV (reference sequence). The CDR3 bases are TGTGCCAGCAACCCCTGGGGGGCGAGGGGACTTAGCACAGATACGCAGTATTTT. This gives the protein CASNPWGARGLSTDTQYF.

The J gene is TRBJ2-5, the V gene TRBV14, with 7 bases fitting TRBD2. V lost 3 bases and J lost 2; bases outside the gene matches: 12. Germline-derived CDR1 and CDR2 are SGHDN and FVKESK. The CDR3 is 17 amino acids. This CDR3 is CASSHLFSGDLQETQYF. The CDR3 DNA sequence: TGTGCCAGCAGCCACCTCTTCAGCGGGGATCTACAAGAGACCCAGTACTTC.

Ten or more counts support this clonotype. This sequence joins TRBV29-1 and TRBJ1-2; 7 positions agree with TRBD1. V lost 2 bases to trimming and J lost 6 bases; unmatched junction nucleotides: 9. Per the germline V gene, CDR1 is SQVTM and CDR2 is ANQGSEA. This CDR3 contains 14 residues. The CDR3, as DNA: TGCAGCGTTGAACCGCTGGGCAGGGGGGATGGCTACACCTTC. Its translation: CSVEPLGRGDGYTF.

V and J are TRBV20-1 and TRBJ2-7; 12 nucleotides match TRBD2. Trimming took 5 bases from V and 2 from J; bases not matched to a gene: 4. This CDR3 has 14 residues. Germline-derived CDR1 and CDR2 are DFQATT and SNEGSKA (reference sequence). The DNA of the CDR3 is TGCAGTGCTTACCGACTAGCGGGAGCCTACGAGCAGTACTTC. Protein product: CSAYRLAGAYEQYF.

V usage is TRBV5-4 and J usage is TRBJ1-2, with 8 bases identical to TRBD1. CDR3 length: 15 residues. After removal of 0 bases from V and 8 bases from J, the junction contained 9 bases not matched to a gene. The germline V gene has CDR1 SGHNT and CDR2 YYREEE (reference sequence). CDR3 region: CASSLEAGGSLGYTF. Written as DNA, the CDR3 is TGTGCCAGCAGCTTGGAGGCAGGGGGCTCTTTAGGCTACACCTTC.

The V call is TRBV6-1, the J call TRBJ2-7; D possibly corresponds to TRBD2 (6 bases). Germline-derived CDR1 and CDR2 are MNHNS and SASEGT. The V gene lost 2 bases and the J gene lost 4 bases, with 15 bases spanning the gap. This CDR3 is built from 15 residues. This chain's CDR3 is CASSERGLLNYEQYF. The CDR3 DNA is TGTGCCAGCAGTGAACGGGGACTCCTCAATTACGAGCAGTACTTC.

V is TRBV5-1 and J is TRBJ2-5, with 10 bases lining up with TRBD2. The ends lost 3 bases at V and 2 bases at J; junction bases unmatched: 13. This CDR3 comprises 18 residues. Germline CDR1 and CDR2: SGHRS and YFSETQ. DNA of the CDR3: TGCGCCAGCAGCTACGGGACTAGCGTGATCTACAGACAAGAGACCCAGTACTTC. This gives the protein CASSYGTSVIYRQETQYF. The full variable domain, rest sourced from reference TRBV5-1 and TRBJ2-5, is KAGVTQTPRYLIKTRGQQVTLSCSPISGHRSVSWYQQTPGQGLQFLFEYFSETQRNKGNFPGRFSGRQFSNSRSEMNVSTLELGDSALYLCASSYGTSVIYRQETQYFGPGTRLLVL.

There are a few counts of this clonotype. This rearrangement joins TRBV7-6 to TRBJ2-7; D remains ambiguous. V was trimmed by 5 bases and J by 4 bases, leaving 12 bases between them. This CDR3 comprises 13 residues. CDR1 SGHVS and CDR2 FNYEAQ come from the germline V gene. CDR3 in amino acids: CASSPRTRYEQYF. CDR3 bases: TGTGCCAGCAGCCCAAGGACCCGTTACGAGCAGTACTTC.

At least ten counts were recorded for this clonotype. The chain employs TRBV20-1 and TRBJ2-7; 9 positions agree with TRBD1. Germline-derived CDR1 and CDR2 are DFQATT and SNEGSKA (reference sequence). The CDR3 sequence is 15 residues long. Losses at the gene ends were 3 bases for V and 4 bases for J; bases not matched to a gene: 10. The chain's CDR3 is CSASLWGTGTYEQYF. The CDR3 nucleotides are TGCAGTGCTAGTCTTTGGGGGACAGGGACATACGAGCAGTACTTC.

This clonotype came up a few times. This chain joins TRBV10-3 and TRBJ2-2; no clear D. The CDR3 loop spans 12 amino acids. The germline V gene has CDR1 ENHRY and CDR2 SYGVKD. Trimming removed 2 bases at V and 6 bases at J, with 4 bases between. CDR3 nucleotides: TGTGCCATCAGTGAGGGTGCCGGGGAGCTGTTTTTT. Protein product: CAISEGAGELFF.

This clonotype turned up a few times. The rearrangement uses TRBV7-6 and TRBJ2-5; 11 bases align to TRBD2. V was clipped by 5 bases and J by 5 bases; unmatched bases: 16. Germline V gene data show CDR1 as SGHVS and CDR2 as FNYEAQ. The CDR3 is 18 residues long. The CDR3 DNA is TGTGCCAGCAGCACCCAAACACCTAGCGGGAGGATTGGGGAGACCCAGTACTTC. Translation gives CASSTQTPSGRIGETQYF.

The chain joins TRBV4-3 to TRBJ2-7, with 10 bases matching TRBD2. This CDR3 region has 16 residues. Unmatched junction bases numbered 9, after V lost 2 bases and J lost 5 bases. CDR1 is LGHNA and CDR2 is YSLEER in the germline V gene. Written as DNA, the CDR3 is TGCGCCAGCAGCCAATCCTCGAGCGGGGGGGTAAACGAGCAGTACTTC. Translation: CASSQSSSGGVNEQYF.

The chain carries TRBV6-2 or TRBV6-3 and TRBJ1-5; the D is unclear. The V end was cut by 1 base, the J end by 4 bases, with 2 bases between. This CDR3 is built from 12 residues. Germline V gene sequence: CDR1 MNHEY, CDR2 SVGEGT. DNA for the CDR3: TGTGCCAGCAGTTACTTAAATCAGCCCCAGCATTTT. Encoded protein: CASSYLNQPQHF.

CDR3 amino acids: CSVVARRLETQYF. The CDR3 DNA reads as TGCAGCGTTGTGGCCAGGAGGTTAGAGACCCAGTACTTC. This chain uses TRBV29-1 with TRBJ2-5, with a tentative D call TRBD2 (5 bases). V was clipped by 4 bases and J by 4 bases, with 13 bases between them. CDR1 and CDR2 from the germline V gene are SQVTM and ANQGSEA. The CDR3 spans 13 residues.

Many counts were recorded for this clonotype. V usage is TRBV6-2 or TRBV6-3 and J usage is TRBJ2-1, with D perhaps matching TRBD1 (6 bases). The length of the CDR3 is 16 residues. The V gene lost 3 bases and the J gene lost 7 bases, with 19 bases spanning the gap. Germline V gene sequence: CDR1 MNHEY, CDR2 SVGEGT. CDR3 sequence: CASSYSQGGLGNEQFF. CDR3 nucleotide sequence: TGTGCCAGCAGTTATTCCCAAGGGGGTCTGGGTAATGAGCAGTTCTTC.

This clonotype was detected only a few times. The rearrangement links TRBV5-8 to TRBJ2-6; D not certain. The CDR3 runs to 17 residues. Per germline, CDR1 SGHTS and CDR2 YDEGEE. Deletions cut 0 bases from V and 0 bases from J, with 10 bases between. CDR3 sequence reads: CASSLVLMHSGANVLTF. DNA of the CDR3: TGTGCCAGCAGCTTGGTTTTGATGCACTCTGGGGCCAACGTCCTGACTTTC.

The gene calls are TRBV6-1 and TRBJ1-1, with D perhaps matching TRBD1 (6 bases). This CDR3 region has 15 residues. Germline V CDR1 and CDR2: MNHNS, SASEGT. Trimming stripped 6 bases from V and 1 base from J, with 15 bases between. CDR3 sequence: CASSRLTGANTEAFF. DNA of the CDR3: TGTGCCAGCAGCCGCTTAACGGGGGCGAACACTGAAGCTTTCTTT.

The table lists this clonotype with many counts. The genes are TRBV7-9 and TRBJ1-1; no definite D call. Germline V gene data show CDR1 as SEHNR and CDR2 as FQNEAQ (reference sequence). The CDR3 consists of 11 residues. V was clipped by 5 bases and J by 1 base, with 2 bases between them. Written as DNA, the CDR3 is TGTGCCAGCAGCCAGAACACTGAAGCTTTCTTT. This translates into CASSQNTEAFF. Variable domain in full (rest from reference TRBV7-9 and TRBJ1-1): DTGVSQNPRHKITKRGQNVTFRCDPISEHNRLYWYRQTLGQGPEFLTYFQNEAQLEKSRLLSDRFSAERPKGSFSTLEIQRTEQGDSAMYLCASSQNTEAFFGQGTRLTVV.

The chain uses TRBV2 and TRBJ1-2; D gene uncertain. The CDR3 runs to 12 residues. Germline V gene data show CDR1 as SNHLY and CDR2 as FYNNEI. The V gene lost 9 bases and the J gene lost 0 bases, with 8 bases spanning the gap. The CDR3 DNA follows: TGTGCCAGATTGAGCGCTAACTATGGCTACACCTTC. Protein product: CARLSANYGYTF.

In its sample, this clonotype was seen a few times. V gene TRBV11-2 combines with J gene TRBJ2-5, with D possibly being TRBD1 (6 bases). CDR3 length: 14 amino acids. The V end lost 6 bases, the J end lost 5 bases, and 16 bases lay between the germline ends. Germline assignment: CDR1 SGHAT and CDR2 FQNNGV. CDR3 bases: TGTGCCAGCAGAACAGTCCAGGGGCGGGAGACCCAGTACTTC. Translated, it gives CASRTVQGRETQYF.